The clone carrying this T cell receptor (beta chain) was counted between two and nine times. Its specificity is unknown. The data were obtained in a study of shared clonotypes between healthy human individuals. Germline V gene data show CDR1 as SNHLY and CDR2 as FYNNEI. The CDR3 totals 13 residues. Losses at the gene ends were 4 bases for V and 9 bases for J; bases not matched to a gene: 0. Measured with immunoSEQ multiplex PCR; TCRdb has only the in-frame clones, and not every one. Counted here are 300,000 to 400,000 clones, roughly 87% occurring once; the ten biggest clones make up 15% to 20%. Broader study findings: With a few donors compared, 4.5% to 6.5% of naive CD4 clonotypes were shared. Read depth was anticipated to influence clonotype sharing among donors.

The clonotype was recovered from a man aged 18 to 35 in good health. The chain is built from TRBV2 and TRBJ2-1; 13 nucleotides match TRBD2. The sequenced sample consisted of memory CD8+ T cells sorted from blood. Subset indicated: CD45RO+ cells pooled with CCR7-negative TemRA cells. CDR3 amino acids: CASSGLAGGEQFF. CDR3 DNA sequence: TGTGCCAGCAGTGGACTAGCGGGGGGTGAGCAGTTCTTC.